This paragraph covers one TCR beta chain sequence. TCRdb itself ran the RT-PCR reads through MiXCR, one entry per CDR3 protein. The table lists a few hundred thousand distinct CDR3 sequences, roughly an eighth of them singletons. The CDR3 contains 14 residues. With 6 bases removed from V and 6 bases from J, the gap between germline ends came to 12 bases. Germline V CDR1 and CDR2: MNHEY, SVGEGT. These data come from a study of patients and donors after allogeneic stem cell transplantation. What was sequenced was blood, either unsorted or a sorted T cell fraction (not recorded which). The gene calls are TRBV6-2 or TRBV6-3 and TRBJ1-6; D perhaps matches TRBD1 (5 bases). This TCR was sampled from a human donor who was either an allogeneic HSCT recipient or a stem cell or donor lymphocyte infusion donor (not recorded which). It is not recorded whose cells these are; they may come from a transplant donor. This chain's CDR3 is CASSLDSTNSPLHF. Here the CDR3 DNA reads TGTGCCAGCAGCCTCGACAGCACTAATTCACCCCTCCACTTT.